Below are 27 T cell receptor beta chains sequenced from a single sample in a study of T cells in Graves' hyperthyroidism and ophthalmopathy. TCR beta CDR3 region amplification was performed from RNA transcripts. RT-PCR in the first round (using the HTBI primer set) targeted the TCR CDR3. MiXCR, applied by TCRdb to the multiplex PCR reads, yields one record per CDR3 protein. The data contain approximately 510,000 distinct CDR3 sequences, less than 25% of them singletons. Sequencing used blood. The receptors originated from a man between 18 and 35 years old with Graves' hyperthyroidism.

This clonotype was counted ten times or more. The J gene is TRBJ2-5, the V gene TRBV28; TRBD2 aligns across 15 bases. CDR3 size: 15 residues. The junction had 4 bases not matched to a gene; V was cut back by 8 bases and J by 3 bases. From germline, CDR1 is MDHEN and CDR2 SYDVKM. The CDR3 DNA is TGTGCCAGCCAAGGGACTAGCGGGGGGAAAGAGACCCAGTACTTC. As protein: CASQGTSGGKETQYF.

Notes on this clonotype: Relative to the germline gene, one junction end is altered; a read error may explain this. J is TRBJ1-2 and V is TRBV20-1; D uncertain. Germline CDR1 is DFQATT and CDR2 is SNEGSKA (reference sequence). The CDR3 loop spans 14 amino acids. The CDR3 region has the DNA TGCGGTGCTAGAGACCCTGCCGATGTCGGGGGCTACACCTTC. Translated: CGARDPADVGGYTF.

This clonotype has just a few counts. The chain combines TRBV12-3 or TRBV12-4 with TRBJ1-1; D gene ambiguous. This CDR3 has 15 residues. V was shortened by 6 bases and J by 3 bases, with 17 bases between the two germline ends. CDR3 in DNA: TGTGCCAGCAGCCCCCAACCGGGTGGTGACACTGAAGCTTTCTTT. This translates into CASSPQPGGDTEAFF.

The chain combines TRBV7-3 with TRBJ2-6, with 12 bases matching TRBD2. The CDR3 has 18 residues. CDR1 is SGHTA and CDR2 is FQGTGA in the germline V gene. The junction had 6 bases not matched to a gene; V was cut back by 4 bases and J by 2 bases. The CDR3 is CASSSVGLAGTGANVLTF. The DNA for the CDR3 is TGTGCCAGCAGCTCCGTCGGACTAGCGGGGACTGGGGCCAACGTCCTGACTTTC.

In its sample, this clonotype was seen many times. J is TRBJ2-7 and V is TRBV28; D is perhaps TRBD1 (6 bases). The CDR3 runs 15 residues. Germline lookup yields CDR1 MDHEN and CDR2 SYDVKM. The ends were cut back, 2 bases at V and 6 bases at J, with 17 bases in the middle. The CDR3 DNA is TGTGCCAGCAGTTTAACGGGACAAGGGTTGTTCGAGCAGTACTTC. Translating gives CASSLTGQGLFEQYF. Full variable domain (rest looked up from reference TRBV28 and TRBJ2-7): DVKVTQSSRYLVKRTGEKVFLECVQDMDHENMFWYRQDPGLGLRLIYFSYDVKMKEKGDIPEGYSVSREKKERFSLILESASTNQTSMYLCASSLTGQGLFEQYFGPGTRLTVT.

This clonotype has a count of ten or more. CDR3 region: CASSEGTHNQPQHF. Written as DNA, the CDR3 is TGTGCCAGCAGCGAAGGGACACACAATCAGCCCCAGCATTTT. The genes are TRBV9 and TRBJ1-5; D might be TRBD1 (6 bases). The V end lost 3 bases, the J end lost 3 bases, and 10 bases lay between the germline ends. Germline CDR1 is SGDLS and CDR2 is YYNGEE. The CDR3 contains 14 residues.

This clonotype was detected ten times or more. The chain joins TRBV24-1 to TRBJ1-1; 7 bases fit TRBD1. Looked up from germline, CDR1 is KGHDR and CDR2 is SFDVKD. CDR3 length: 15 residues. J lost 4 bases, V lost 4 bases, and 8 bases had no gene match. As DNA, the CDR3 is TGTGCCACCAGTGAAAGTCGACAGGGCGGCACTGAAGCTTTCTTT. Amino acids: CATSESRQGGTEAFF.

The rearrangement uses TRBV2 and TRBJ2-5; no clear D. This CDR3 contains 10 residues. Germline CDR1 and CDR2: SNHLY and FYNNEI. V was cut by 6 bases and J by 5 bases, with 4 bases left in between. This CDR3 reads CASRRETQYF. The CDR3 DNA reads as TGTGCCAGCAGGAGGGAGACCCAGTACTTC.

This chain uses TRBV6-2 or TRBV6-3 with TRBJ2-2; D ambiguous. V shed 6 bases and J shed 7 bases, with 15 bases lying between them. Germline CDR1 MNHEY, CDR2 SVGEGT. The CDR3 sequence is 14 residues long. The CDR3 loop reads CASSPSFRNGELFF. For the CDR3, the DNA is TGTGCCAGCAGCCCATCATTTAGAAACGGGGAGCTGTTTTTT.

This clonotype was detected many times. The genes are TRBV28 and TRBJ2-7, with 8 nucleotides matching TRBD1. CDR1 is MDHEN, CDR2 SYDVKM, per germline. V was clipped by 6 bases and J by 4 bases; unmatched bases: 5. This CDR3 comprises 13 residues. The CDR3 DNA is TGTGCCAGCAGACAGGGGGGCCCTTACGAGCAGTACTTC. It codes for CASRQGGPYEQYF.

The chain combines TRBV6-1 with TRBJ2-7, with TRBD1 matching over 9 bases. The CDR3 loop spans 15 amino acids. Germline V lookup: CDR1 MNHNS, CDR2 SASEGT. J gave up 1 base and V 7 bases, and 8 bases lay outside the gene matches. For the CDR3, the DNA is TGTGCCAGCACCCGGGACAGGGCAGCGTCCTACGAGCAGTACTTC. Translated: CASTRDRAASYEQYF.

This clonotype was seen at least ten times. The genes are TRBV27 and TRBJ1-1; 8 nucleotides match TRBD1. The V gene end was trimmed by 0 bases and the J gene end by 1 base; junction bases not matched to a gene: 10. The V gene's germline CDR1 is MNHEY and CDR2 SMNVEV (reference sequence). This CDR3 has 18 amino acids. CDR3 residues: CASSLSTTGVFTNTEAFF. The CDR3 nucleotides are TGTGCCAGCAGTTTATCAACGACAGGGGTGTTTACGAACACTGAAGCTTTCTTT.

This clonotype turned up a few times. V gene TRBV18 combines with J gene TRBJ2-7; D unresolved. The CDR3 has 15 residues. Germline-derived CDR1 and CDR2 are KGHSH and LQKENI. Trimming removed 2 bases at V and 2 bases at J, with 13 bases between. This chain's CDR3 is CASSPDGLGTYEQYF. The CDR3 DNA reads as TGTGCCAGCTCACCAGATGGGCTGGGGACCTACGAGCAGTACTTC.

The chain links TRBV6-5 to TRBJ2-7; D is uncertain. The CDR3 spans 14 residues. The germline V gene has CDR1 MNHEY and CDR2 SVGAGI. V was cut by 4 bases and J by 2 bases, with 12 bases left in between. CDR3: CASSWAEYAYEQYF. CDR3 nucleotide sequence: TGTGCCAGCAGTTGGGCCGAGTACGCCTACGAGCAGTACTTC.

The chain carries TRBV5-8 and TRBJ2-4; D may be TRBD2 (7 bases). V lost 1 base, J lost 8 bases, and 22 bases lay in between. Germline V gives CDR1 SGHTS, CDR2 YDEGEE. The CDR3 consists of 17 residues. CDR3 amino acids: CASSLRGTGGPADIQYF. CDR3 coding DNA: TGTGCCAGCAGCTTGAGGGGTACCGGGGGGCCAGCGGACATTCAGTACTTC.

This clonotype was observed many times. The CDR3 loop is CASRPRTGSAEAFF. The CDR3 DNA is TGTGCCAGCAGGCCTCGGACAGGGAGCGCTGAAGCTTTCTTT. The chain uses TRBV12-3 or TRBV12-4 and TRBJ1-1, with 8 bases lining up with TRBD1. This CDR3 is built from 14 residues. V lost 6 bases to trimming and J lost 6 bases; unmatched junction nucleotides: 9.

The CDR3 bases are TGTGCCAGCAGCTTAGAAAGGGCCAAGCAGTACTTC. Protein: CASSLERAKQYF. The J gene is TRBJ2-7, the V gene TRBV7-2; D uncertain. The CDR3 spans 12 residues. Looked up from germline, CDR1 is SGHTA and CDR2 is FQGNSA. Trimming removed 1 base from V and 8 bases from J, with 9 bases in between.

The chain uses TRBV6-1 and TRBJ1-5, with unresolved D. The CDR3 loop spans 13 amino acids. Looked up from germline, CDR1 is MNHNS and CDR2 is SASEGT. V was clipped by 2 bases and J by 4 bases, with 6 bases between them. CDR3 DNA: TGTGCCAGCAGTGAATACGGGAATCAGCCCCAGCATTTT. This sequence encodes CASSEYGNQPQHF.

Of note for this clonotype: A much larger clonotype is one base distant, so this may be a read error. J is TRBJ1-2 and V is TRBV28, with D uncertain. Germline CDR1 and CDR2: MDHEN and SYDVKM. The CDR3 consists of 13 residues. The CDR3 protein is CACSPLPGFGYTF. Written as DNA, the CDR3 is TGTGCCTGCAGTCCCCTCCCGGGGTTTGGCTACACCTTC.

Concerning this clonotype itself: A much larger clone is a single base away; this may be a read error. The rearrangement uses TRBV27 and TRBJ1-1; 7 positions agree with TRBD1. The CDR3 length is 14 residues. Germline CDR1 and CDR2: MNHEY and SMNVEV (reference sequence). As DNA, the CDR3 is TGTGCCAGCAGTTCACAGGGGATGGGCACTGAAGCTCTCTTT. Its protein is CASSSQGMGTEALF.

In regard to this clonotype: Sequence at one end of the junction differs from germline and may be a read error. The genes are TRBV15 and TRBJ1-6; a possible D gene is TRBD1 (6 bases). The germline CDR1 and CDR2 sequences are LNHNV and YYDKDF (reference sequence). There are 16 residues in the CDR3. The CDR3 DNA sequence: TGTGCCACCAGCAGAGGTCCAGGGGCCGTAAATTCACCCCCCCACTTT. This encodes CATSRGPGAVNSPPHF.

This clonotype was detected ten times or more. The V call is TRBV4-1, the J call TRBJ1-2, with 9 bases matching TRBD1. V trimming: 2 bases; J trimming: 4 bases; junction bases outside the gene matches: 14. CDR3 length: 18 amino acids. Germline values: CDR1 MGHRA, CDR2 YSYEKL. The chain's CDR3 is CASSQIVGQGTVRYGYTF. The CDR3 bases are TGCGCCAGCAGCCAAATTGTGGGACAGGGAACTGTACGCTATGGCTACACCTTC.

CDR3 DNA sequence: TGTGCCAGCAGTGACAAAGGCAGCACAGATACGCAGTATTTT. Translation gives CASSDKGSTDTQYF. The chain combines TRBV6-4 with TRBJ2-3; unclear D gene. Per the germline V gene, CDR1 is MRHNA and CDR2 is SNTAGT. CDR3 length equals 14 residues. Trimming pared 2 bases from V and 0 bases from J, leaving 6 bases between.

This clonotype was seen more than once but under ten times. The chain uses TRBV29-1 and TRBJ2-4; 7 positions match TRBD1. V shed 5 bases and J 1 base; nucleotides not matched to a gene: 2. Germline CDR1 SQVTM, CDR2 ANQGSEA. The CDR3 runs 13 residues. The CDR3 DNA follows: TGCAGCGTTACAGGGGAGGCCAAAAACATTCAGTACTTC. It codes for CSVTGEAKNIQYF. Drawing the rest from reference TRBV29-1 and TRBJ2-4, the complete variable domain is SAVISQKPSRDICQRGTSLTIQCQVDSQVTMMFWYRQQPGQSLTLIATANQGSEATYESGFVIDKFPISRPNLTFSTLTVSNMSPEDSSIYLCSVTGEAKNIQYFGAGTRLSVL.

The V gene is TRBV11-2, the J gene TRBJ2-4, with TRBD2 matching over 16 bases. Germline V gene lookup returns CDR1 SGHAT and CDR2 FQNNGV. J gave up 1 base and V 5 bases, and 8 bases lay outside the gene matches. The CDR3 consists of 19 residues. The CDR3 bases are TGTGCCAGCAGCCACGGGACTAGCGGGGGGGCGGTTGCCAAAAACATTCAGTACTTC. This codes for CASSHGTSGGAVAKNIQYF.

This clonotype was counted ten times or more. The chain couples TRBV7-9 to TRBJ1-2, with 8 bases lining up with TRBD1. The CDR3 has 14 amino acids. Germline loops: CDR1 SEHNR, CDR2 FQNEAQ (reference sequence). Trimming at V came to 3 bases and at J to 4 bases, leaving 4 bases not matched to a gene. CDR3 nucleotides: TGTGCCAGCAGCTTTCAGGGGGCAGGCTATGGCTACACCTTC. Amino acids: CASSFQGAGYGYTF.

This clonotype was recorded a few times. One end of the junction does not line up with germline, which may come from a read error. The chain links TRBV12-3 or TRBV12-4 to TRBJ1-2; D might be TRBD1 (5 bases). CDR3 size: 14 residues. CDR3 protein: CAILGSGPDYGYTF. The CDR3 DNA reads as TGCGCAATACTCGGTTCGGGGCCTGACTATGGCTACACCTTC.